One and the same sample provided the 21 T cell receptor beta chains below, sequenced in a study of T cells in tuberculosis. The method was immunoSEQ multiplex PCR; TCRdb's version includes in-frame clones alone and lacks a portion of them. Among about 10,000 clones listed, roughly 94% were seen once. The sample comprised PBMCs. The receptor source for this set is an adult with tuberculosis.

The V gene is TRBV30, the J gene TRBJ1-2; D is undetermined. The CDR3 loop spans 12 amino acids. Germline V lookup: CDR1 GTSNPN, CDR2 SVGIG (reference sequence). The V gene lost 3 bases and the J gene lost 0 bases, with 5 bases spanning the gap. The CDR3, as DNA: TGTGCCTGGAGCCCTTCTAACTATGGCTACACCTTC. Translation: CAWSPSNYGYTF.

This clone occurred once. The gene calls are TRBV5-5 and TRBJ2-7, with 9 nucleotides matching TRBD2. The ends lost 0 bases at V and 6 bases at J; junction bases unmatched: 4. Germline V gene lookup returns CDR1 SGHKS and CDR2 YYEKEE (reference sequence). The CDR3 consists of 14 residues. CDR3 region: CASSLDAGGREQYF. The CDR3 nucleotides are TGTGCCAGCAGCTTGGATGCGGGGGGGCGCGAGCAGTACTTC.

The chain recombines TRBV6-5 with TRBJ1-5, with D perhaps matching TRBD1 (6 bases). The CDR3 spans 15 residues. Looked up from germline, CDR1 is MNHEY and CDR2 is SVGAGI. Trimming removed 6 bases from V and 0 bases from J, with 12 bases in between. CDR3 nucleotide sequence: TGTGCCAGCAGAAGGGCAGGGGATAGCAATCAGCCCCAGCATTTT. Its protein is CASRRAGDSNQPQHF.

The CDR3 is CAISEHWLAGDDNEQFF. For the CDR3, the DNA is TGTGCCATCAGTGAACATTGGCTAGCGGGAGATGACAATGAGCAGTTCTTC. V gene TRBV10-3 combines with J gene TRBJ2-1; 10 bases fit TRBD2. With V trimmed by 3 bases and J by 5 bases, 10 bases remained unmatched. The CDR3 is made up of 17 amino acids. Germline CDR1 and CDR2: ENHRY and SYGVKD.

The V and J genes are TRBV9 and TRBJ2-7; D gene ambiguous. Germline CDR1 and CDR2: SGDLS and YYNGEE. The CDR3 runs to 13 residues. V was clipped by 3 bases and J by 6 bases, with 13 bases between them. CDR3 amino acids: CASSAYASAEQYF. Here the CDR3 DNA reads TGTGCCAGCAGCGCGTACGCGAGTGCCGAGCAGTACTTC.

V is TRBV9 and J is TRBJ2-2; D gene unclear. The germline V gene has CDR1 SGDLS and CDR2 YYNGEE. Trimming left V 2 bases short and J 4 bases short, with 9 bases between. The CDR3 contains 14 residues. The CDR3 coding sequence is TGTGCCAGCAGCGTCATTAGCAGCACCGGGGAGCTGTTTTTT. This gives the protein CASSVISSTGELFF.

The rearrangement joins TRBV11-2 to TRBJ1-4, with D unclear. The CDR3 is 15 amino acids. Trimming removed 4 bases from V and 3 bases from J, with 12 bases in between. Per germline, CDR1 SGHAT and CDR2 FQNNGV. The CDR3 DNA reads TGTGCCAGCAGCTCCCCCCGGGGAGCTAATGAAAAACTGTTTTTT. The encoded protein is CASSSPRGANEKLFF.

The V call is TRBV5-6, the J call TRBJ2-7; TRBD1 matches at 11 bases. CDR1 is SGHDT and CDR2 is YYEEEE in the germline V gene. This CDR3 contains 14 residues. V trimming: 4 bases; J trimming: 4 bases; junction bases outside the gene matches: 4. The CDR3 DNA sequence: TGTGCCAGCAGCCCCGGGACAGGGGGTTACGAGCAGTACTTC. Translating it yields CASSPGTGGYEQYF.

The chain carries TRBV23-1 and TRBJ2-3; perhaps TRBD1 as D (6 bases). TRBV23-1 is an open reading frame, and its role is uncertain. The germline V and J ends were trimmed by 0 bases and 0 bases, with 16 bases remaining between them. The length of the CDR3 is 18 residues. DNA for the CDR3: TGCGCCAGCAGTCAATCTATCTCCGGGACATCTAGCACAGATACGCAGTATTTT. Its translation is CASSQSISGTSSTDTQYF.

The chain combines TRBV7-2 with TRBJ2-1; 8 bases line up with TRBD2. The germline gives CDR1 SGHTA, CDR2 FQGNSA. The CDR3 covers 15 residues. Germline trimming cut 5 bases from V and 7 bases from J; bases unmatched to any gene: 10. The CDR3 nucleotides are TGTGCCAGCAGCCCTCCCGGGACTAGAATGAATGAGCAGTTCTTC. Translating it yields CASSPPGTRMNEQFF.

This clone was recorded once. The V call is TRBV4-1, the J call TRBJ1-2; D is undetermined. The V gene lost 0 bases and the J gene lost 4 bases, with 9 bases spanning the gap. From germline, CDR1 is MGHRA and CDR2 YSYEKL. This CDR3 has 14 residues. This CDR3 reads CASSQEEQSYGYTF. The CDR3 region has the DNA TGCGCCAGCAGCCAAGAGGAACAGAGCTATGGCTACACCTTC.

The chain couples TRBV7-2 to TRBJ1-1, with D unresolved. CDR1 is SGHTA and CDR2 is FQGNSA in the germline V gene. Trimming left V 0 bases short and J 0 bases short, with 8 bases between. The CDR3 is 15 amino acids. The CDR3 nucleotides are TGTGCCAGCAGCTTAGCGAGGGTCATGAACACTGAAGCTTTCTTT. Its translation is CASSLARVMNTEAFF.

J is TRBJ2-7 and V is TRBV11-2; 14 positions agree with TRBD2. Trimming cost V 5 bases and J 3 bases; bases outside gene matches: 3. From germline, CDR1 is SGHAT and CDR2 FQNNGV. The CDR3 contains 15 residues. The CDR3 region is CASSQGLAGDYEQYF. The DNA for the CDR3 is TGTGCCAGCAGCCAGGGACTAGCGGGAGACTACGAGCAGTACTTC.

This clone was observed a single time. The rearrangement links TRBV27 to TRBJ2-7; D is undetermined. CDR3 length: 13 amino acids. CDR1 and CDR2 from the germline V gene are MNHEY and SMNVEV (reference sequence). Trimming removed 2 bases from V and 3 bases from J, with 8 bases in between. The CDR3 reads CASSLEQNYEQYF. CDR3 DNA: TGTGCCAGCAGTTTAGAACAGAACTACGAGCAGTACTTC.

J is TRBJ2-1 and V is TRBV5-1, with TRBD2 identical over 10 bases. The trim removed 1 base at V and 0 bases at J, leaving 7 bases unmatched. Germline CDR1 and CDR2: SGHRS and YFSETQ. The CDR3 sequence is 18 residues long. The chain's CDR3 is CASSLRLAGALSYNEQFF. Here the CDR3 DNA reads TGCGCCAGCAGCTTGCGGCTAGCGGGGGCCCTCTCCTACAATGAGCAGTTCTTC.

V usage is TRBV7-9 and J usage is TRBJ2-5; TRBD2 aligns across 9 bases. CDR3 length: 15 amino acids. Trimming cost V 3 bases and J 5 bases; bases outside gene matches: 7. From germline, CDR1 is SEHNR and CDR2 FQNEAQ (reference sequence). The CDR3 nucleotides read TGTGCCAGCAGCTTTCTAGCGGGATCTGGGGAGACCCAGTACTTC. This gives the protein CASSFLAGSGETQYF.

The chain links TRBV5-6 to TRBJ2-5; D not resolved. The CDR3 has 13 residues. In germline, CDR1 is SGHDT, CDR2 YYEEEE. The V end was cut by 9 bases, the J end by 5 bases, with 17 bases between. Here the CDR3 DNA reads TGTGCCACCAAGGTGCCAGGTGGGGAGACCCAGTACTTC. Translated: CATKVPGGETQYF.

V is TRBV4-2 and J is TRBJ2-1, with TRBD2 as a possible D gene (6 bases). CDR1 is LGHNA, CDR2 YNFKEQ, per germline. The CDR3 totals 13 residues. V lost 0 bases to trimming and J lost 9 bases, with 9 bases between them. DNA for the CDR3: TGTGCCAGCAGCCAAGATGGAGCGGGTGAGCAGTTCTTC. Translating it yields CASSQDGAGEQFF.

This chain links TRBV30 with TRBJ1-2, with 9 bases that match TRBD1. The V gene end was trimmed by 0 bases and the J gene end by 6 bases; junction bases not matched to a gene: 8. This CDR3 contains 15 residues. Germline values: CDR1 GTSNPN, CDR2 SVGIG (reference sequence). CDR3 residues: CAWSVGTGNGHGYTF. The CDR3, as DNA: TGTGCCTGGAGTGTAGGGACAGGGAATGGTCATGGCTACACCTTC. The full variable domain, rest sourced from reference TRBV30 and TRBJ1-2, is SQTIHQWPATLVQPVGSPLSLECTVEGTSNPNLYWYRQAAGRGLQLLFYSVGIGQISSEVPQNLSASRPQDRQFILSSKKLLLSDSGFYLCAWSVGTGNGHGYTFGSGTRLTVV.

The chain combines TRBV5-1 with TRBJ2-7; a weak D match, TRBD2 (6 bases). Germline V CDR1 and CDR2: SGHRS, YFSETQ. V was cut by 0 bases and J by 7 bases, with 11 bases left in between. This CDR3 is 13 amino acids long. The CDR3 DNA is TGCGCCAGCAGCTTGGTTGGGGGAGGTGAGCAGTACTTC. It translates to CASSLVGGGEQYF. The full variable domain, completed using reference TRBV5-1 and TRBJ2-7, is KAGVTQTPRYLIKTRGQQVTLSCSPISGHRSVSWYQQTPGQGLQFLFEYFSETQRNKGNFPGRFSGRQFSNSRSEMNVSTLELGDSALYLCASSLVGGGEQYFGPGTRLTVT.

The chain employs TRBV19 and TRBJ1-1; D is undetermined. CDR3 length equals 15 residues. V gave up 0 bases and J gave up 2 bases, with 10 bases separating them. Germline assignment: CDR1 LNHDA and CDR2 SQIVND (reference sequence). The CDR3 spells CASSIDKNTNTEAFF. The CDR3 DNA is TGTGCCAGTAGTATAGATAAAAACACCAACACTGAAGCTTTCTTT.